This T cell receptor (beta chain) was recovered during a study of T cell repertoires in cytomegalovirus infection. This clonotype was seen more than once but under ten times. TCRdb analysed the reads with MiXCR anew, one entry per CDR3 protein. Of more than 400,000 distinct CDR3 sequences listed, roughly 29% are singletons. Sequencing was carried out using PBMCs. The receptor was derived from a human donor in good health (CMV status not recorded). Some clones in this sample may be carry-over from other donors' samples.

The CDR3 loop is CASSPYGLLGAFF. CDR3 sequence (DNA): TGTGCCAGTAGTCCTTACGGGTTACTAGGGGCTTTCTTT. The gene calls are TRBV19 and TRBJ1-1; D remains ambiguous. V gave up 5 bases and J gave up 11 bases, with 18 bases separating them. Germline values: CDR1 LNHDA, CDR2 SQIVND (reference sequence). This CDR3 is 13 amino acids long.